This passage covers 3 T cell receptor beta chains from one sample sequenced in a study of blood T cells in healthy people across ages. With a J-beta primer mix and a sample-barcoded 5' primer, a second PCR ran roughly 6 to 12 cycles. From the 5' RACE reads, TCRdb called clonotypes with MiXCR, one entry per CDR3 protein. The table lists 1.5 million to 1.9 million distinct CDR3 sequences, roughly 43% of them singletons. The sample comprised blood. Every receptor here comes from a woman between 18 and 30 years old in good health.

This clonotype was observed a few times. The rearrangement joins TRBV6-1 to TRBJ2-7, with 8 bases fitting TRBD1. After removal of 6 bases from V and 3 bases from J, the junction contained 10 bases not matched to a gene. Germline V gene sequence: CDR1 MNHNS, CDR2 SASEGT. CDR3 size: 15 residues. Written as DNA, the CDR3 is TGTGCCAGCAGCGAGTTGGAGACAGGGGTCTACGAGCAGTACTTC. Its translation is CASSELETGVYEQYF.

The chain has TRBV29-1 and TRBJ2-7; 7 bases align to TRBD1. This CDR3 contains 11 residues. CDR1 and CDR2 (germline): SQVTM, ANQGSEA. V lost 5 bases and J lost 10; bases outside the gene matches: 8. Here the CDR3 reads CSVRQGSTQYF. The CDR3, as DNA: TGCAGCGTTCGACAGGGATCAACTCAGTACTTC.

This clonotype has only a few counts. The J gene is TRBJ2-1, the V gene TRBV7-9; D remains unclear. Per germline, CDR1 SEHNR and CDR2 FQNEAQ (reference sequence). This CDR3 comprises 13 residues. The V and J ends lost 5 bases and 8 bases respectively, with 13 bases between them. The CDR3 reads CASSPPSRDEQFF. The CDR3 DNA follows: TGTGCCAGCAGCCCACCTTCCCGGGATGAGCAGTTCTTC.